The rows below give T cell receptor beta chains drawn from one sample of a study of molecular identifiers for immune sequencing clone quantification. Using its own MiXCR run on the PCR reads, TCRdb lists one record per CDR3 protein. Of approximately 550,000 distinct CDR3 sequences in the sample, around 23% were seen once. The sequenced material came from naive CD8+ T cells from blood, with Jurkat cell RNA spiked in. These receptors were taken from a human donor in good health. Some libraries in this study had Jurkat cell RNA spiked in. Both conserved end residues are trimmed from each CDR3. Fields, in order: V gene, D gene, J gene, CDR3 protein. The D gene is left open where the match is weak.

V: TRBV12-3/TRBV12-4
D: .
J: TRBJ1-1
CDR3: ASSHPQYTEAF

V: TRBV7-2
D: .
J: TRBJ1-1
CDR3: ASSLVPAGVVLGTEAF

V: TRBV28
D: TRBD2
J: TRBJ2-3
CDR3: ASSFRLAGLTDTQY

V: TRBV27
D: .
J: TRBJ2-6
CDR3: ASSLEDRRVFSGANVLT

V: TRBV13
D: .
J: TRBJ1-2
CDR3: ASSFYGEDGYT

V: TRBV5-5
D: TRBD2
J: TRBJ2-3
CDR3: ASSLLSGGATDTQY

V: TRBV4-3
D: .
J: TRBJ1-3
CDR3: ASSQEYSSGNTIY

V: TRBV2
D: TRBD2
J: TRBJ2-7
CDR3: ASSEGGGALYEQY

V: TRBV23-1
D: .
J: TRBJ1-5
CDR3: ASSPSAWGGNQPQH

V: TRBV6-5
D: TRBD1
J: TRBJ2-7
CDR3: ASSYGTGDYEQY

V: TRBV4-1
D: .
J: TRBJ2-3
CDR3: ASSQDYARGTDTQY

V: TRBV7-2
D: .
J: TRBJ1-2
CDR3: ASSLDSFYGYT

V: TRBV5-6
D: TRBD2
J: TRBJ2-3
CDR3: ASGLEGSGISTDTQY

V: TRBV4-1
D: .
J: TRBJ2-7
CDR3: ASSQRLGGGIYEQY

V: TRBV7-9
D: .
J: TRBJ2-1
CDR3: ASSLSSRERSRGDEQF

V: TRBV6-1
D: .
J: TRBJ1-1
CDR3: ASSEARGTEAF

V: TRBV20-1
D: .
J: TRBJ2-1
CDR3: SARVRDEQF

V: TRBV5-1
D: .
J: TRBJ1-3
CDR3: ASRPGQYSGNTIY

V: TRBV5-4
D: .
J: TRBJ1-4
CDR3: ASSLAGTLNEKLF

V: TRBV27
D: .
J: TRBJ2-3
CDR3: ASSPLHDTQY

V: TRBV6-1
D: .
J: TRBJ2-2
CDR3: ASRPPGATNTGELF

V: TRBV7-2
D: TRBD2
J: TRBJ2-1
CDR3: ASSLADGGAKLGQF

V: TRBV20-1
D: .
J: TRBJ2-7
CDR3: SARQGSYEQY

V: TRBV28
D: TRBD1
J: TRBJ2-7
CDR3: ASRPGTGSGEQY

V: TRBV19
D: .
J: TRBJ2-2
CDR3: ASSIGAYTGELF

V: TRBV29-1
D: .
J: TRBJ1-2
CDR3: SVSLGVSDGYT

V: TRBV7-2
D: .
J: TRBJ2-1
CDR3: ASSQTDEGYNEQF

V: TRBV19
D: .
J: TRBJ1-5
CDR3: ATGAGPQH

V: TRBV20-1
D: TRBD1
J: TRBJ1-5
CDR3: SANVRAGQGGYSNQPQH

V: TRBV4-1
D: .
J: TRBJ2-3
CDR3: ASSQENGVFADTQY

V: TRBV16
D: .
J: TRBJ1-5
CDR3: ASSQWRVSFPSAFRDQPQH

V: TRBV7-9
D: .
J: TRBJ1-1
CDR3: ASSGWQGIGTEAF

V: TRBV19
D: TRBD2
J: TRBJ2-3
CDR3: ASSTVAGGVTDTQY

V: TRBV5-6
D: TRBD1
J: TRBJ1-1
CDR3: ASSLPRGDGTEAF

V: TRBV27
D: .
J: TRBJ2-1
CDR3: ASSSGTGYEQF

V: TRBV7-2
D: .
J: TRBJ2-3
CDR3: ASSLFLLTDTQY

V: TRBV3-1
D: .
J: TRBJ2-3
CDR3: ASSRTGGPDTQY

V: TRBV5-1
D: .
J: TRBJ2-7
CDR3: ASSLVQDSYEQY

V: TRBV11-2
D: .
J: TRBJ2-7
CDR3: ASSLERTTYEQY

V: TRBV12-3/TRBV12-4
D: .
J: TRBJ2-2
CDR3: ASSTWATGELF

V: TRBV4-3
D: .
J: TRBJ1-1
CDR3: ASSQDQTEEPFMNTEAF

V: TRBV20-1
D: .
J: TRBJ2-4
CDR3: SASGDLGKNIQY

V: TRBV12-3/TRBV12-4
D: TRBD1
J: TRBJ1-1
CDR3: ASSLGSGGPNTEAF

V: TRBV19
D: .
J: TRBJ2-2
CDR3: ASSPGWGTGELF

V: TRBV7-2
D: .
J: TRBJ2-7
CDR3: ASSLDPTDEQY

V: TRBV4-1
D: .
J: TRBJ2-7
CDR3: ASSPTSFREQY

V: TRBV6-2/TRBV6-3
D: .
J: TRBJ2-7
CDR3: ASSQLRDNSYEQY

V: TRBV28
D: .
J: TRBJ2-7
CDR3: ASSLQGIYEQY

V: TRBV7-9
D: TRBD1
J: TRBJ1-1
CDR3: ASSPRGQGVGTEAF

V: TRBV13
D: TRBD1
J: TRBJ2-2
CDR3: ASSQEGTGTRIGELF

V: TRBV5-5
D: .
J: TRBJ1-2
CDR3: ASSFSDGYT

V: TRBV2
D: .
J: TRBJ2-3
CDR3: ASSDVYSDTQY